This T cell receptor beta chain was captured by sequencing in a study of blood T cells in healthy people across ages. Alongside a J-beta primer mix, a sample-barcoded 5' primer served in a second PCR lasting about 7 to 11 cycles. One entry per CDR3 protein results from TCRdb running MiXCR on the 5' RACE reads. The sample holds about 640,000 distinct CDR3 sequences, 58% seen once. The study's findings and limits: Naive CD4+ cell counts and diversity both ran higher in long-lived than in aged donors. With age, beta diversity per million T cells declined roughly linearly, significantly by about 37.

Turning to this clonotype: Its antigen is undetermined.

The authors isolated at least 6.5 million PBMCs per sample. The CDR3 runs 16 residues. CDR1 is MNHEY, CDR2 SVGEGT, per germline. The V gene lost 2 bases and the J gene lost 2 bases, with 14 bases spanning the gap. This sequence was found in a man between 60 and 75 years old in good health. Material for sequencing was blood. This chain joins TRBV6-2 or TRBV6-3 and TRBJ2-3; TRBD2 might be the D (6 bases). The CDR3 bases are TGTGCCAGCAGTTACGCGACGGGAGCGGCCACAGATACGCAGTATTTT. Translating it yields CASSYATGAATDTQYF.